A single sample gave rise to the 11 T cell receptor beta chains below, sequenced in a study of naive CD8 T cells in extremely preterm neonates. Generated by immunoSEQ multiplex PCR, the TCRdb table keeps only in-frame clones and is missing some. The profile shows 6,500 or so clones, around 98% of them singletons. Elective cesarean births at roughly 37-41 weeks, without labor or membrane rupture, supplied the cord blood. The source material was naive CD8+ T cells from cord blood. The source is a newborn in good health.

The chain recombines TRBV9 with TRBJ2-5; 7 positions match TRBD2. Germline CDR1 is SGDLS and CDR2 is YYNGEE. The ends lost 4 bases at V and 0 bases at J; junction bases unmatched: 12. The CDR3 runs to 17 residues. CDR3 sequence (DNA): TGTGCCAGCAGCTCTTACGGCGGGGGACTGTACCAAGAGACCCAGTACTTC. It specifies CASSSYGGGLYQETQYF.

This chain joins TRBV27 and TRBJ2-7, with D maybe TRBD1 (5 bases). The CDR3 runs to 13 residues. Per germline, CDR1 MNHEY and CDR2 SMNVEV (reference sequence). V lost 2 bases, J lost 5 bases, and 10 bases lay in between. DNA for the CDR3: TGTGCCAGCAGTTTAGTCTCCAGGGACGAGCAGTACTTC. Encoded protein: CASSLVSRDEQYF.

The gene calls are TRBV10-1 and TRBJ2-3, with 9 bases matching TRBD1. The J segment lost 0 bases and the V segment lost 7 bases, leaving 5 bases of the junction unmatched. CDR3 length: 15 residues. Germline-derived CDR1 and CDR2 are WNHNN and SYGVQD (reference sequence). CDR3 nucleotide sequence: TGCGCCAGCACCGGACAGGGGCCGAGCACAGATACGCAGTATTTT. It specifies CASTGQGPSTDTQYF.

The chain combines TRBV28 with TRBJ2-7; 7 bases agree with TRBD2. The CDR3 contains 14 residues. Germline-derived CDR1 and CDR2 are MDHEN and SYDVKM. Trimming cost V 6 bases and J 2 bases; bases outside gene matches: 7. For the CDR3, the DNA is TGTGCCAGCAGCCAACTAGCGCGGGCCTACGAGCAGTACTTC. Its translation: CASSQLARAYEQYF.

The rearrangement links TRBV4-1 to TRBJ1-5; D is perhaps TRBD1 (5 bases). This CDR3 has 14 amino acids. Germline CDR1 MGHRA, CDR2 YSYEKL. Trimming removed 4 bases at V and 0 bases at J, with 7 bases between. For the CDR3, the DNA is TGCGCCAGCAGCCCGGACAATAGCAATCAGCCCCAGCATTTT. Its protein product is CASSPDNSNQPQHF.

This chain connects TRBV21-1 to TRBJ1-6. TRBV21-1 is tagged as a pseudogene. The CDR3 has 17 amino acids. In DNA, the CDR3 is TGTGCCAGCCACGGGCGGCGGGAGAGGTCCTATAATTCACCCCTCCACTTT. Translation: CASHGRRERSYNSPLHF.

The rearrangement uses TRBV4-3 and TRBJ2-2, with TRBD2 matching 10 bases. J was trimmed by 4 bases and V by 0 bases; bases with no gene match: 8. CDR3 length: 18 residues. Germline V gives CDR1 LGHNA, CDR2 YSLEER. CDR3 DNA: TGCGCCAGCAGCCAAGACCCCCTAGCGGGGGATGGCACCGGGGAGCTGTTTTTT. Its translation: CASSQDPLAGDGTGELFF.

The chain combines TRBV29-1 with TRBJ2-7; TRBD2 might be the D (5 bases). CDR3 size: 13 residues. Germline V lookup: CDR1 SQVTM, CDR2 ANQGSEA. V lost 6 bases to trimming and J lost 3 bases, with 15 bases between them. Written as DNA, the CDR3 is TGCAGCGTCCGTGAGCGGAATGGCTACGAGCAGTACTTC. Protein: CSVRERNGYEQYF.

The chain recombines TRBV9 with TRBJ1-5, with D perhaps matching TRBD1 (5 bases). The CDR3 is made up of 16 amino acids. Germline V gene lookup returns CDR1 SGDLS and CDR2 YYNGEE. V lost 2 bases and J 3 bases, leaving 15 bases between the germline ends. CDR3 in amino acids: CASSVPSQGHNQPQHF. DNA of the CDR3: TGTGCCAGCAGCGTGCCATCTCAGGGTCACAATCAGCCCCAGCATTTT.

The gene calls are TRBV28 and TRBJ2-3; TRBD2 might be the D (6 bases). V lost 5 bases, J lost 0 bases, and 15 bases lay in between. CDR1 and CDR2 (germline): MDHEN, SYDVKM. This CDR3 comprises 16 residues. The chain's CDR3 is CASSAVGGESTDTQYF. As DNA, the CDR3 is TGTGCCAGCAGTGCCGTGGGCGGGGAGAGCACAGATACGCAGTATTTT.

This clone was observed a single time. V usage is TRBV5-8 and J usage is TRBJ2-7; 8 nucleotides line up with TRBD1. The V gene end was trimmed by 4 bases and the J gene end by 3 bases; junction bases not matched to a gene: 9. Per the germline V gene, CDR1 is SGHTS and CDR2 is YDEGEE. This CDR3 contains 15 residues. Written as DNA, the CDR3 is TGTGCCAGCAGCCCCTATGGGACAGGCTTCTACGAGCAGTACTTC. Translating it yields CASSPYGTGFYEQYF.